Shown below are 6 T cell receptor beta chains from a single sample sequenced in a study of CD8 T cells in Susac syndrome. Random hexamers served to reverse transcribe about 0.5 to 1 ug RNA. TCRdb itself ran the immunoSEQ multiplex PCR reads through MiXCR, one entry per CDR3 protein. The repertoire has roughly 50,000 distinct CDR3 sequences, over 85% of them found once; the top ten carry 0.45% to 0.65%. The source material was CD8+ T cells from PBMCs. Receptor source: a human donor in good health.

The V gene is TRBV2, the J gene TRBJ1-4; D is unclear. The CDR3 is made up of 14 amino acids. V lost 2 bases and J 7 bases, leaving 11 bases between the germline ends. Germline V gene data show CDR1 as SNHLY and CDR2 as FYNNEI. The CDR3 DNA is TGTGCCAGCAGTGAACCGTTCAATCCTGAAAAACTGTTTTTT. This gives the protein CASSEPFNPEKLFF.

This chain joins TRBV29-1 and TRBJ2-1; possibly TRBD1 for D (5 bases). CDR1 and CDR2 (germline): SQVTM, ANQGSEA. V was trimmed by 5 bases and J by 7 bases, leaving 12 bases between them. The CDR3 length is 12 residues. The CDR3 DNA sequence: TGCAGCGTTCTAGACAGACAGAATGAGCAGTTCTTC. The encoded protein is CSVLDRQNEQFF.

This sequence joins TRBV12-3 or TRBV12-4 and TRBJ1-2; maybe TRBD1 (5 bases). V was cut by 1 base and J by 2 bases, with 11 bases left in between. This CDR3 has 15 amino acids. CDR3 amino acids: CASSLDMGLNYGYTF. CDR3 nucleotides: TGTGCCAGCAGTTTAGATATGGGGCTCAACTATGGCTACACCTTC.

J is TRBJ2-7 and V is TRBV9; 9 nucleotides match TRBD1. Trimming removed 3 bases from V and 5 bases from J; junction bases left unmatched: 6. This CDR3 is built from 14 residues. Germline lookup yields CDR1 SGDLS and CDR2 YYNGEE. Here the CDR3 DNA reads TGTGCCAGCAGCGCCGGGACAGGGAACCACGAGCAGTACTTC. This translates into CASSAGTGNHEQYF.

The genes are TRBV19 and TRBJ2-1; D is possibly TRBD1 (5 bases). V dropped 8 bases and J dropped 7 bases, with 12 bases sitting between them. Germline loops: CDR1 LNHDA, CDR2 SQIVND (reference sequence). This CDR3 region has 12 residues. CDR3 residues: CASGREGNEQFF. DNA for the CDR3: TGTGCCAGTGGCAGGGAAGGGAATGAGCAGTTCTTC.

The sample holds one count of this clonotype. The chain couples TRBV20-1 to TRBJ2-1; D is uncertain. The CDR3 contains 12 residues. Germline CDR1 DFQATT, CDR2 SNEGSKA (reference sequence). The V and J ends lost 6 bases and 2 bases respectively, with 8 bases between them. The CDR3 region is CSASNPYNEQFF. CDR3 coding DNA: TGCAGTGCCTCCAATCCCTACAATGAGCAGTTCTTC.